A selection of T cell receptor beta chains follows, all from one sample in a study of T cell responses to AZD1222 COVID-19 vaccine. The repertoire was sequenced with immunoSEQ multiplex PCR; TCRdb's copy has only in-frame clones and lacks some. The sample records approximately 120,000 clones, around 87% being singletons. The sample was peripheral blood, taken on day 0 of AZD1222 vaccination. The origin of the receptors is an adult in good health. CDR3s include the opening cysteine and the closing phenylalanine or tryptophan. D genes are given only for firm matches. Rows may omit the clone size; those that give it use once, few, many or a size class.

>TRBJ1-3|.|TRBV19|.
TGTGCCAGTAGTAACCGACAGATTTTCTCTGGAAACACCATATATTTT
CASSNRQIFSGNTIYF
>TRBJ2-3|.|TRBV14|.
TGTGCCAGCAGCCAAGATGCCAGTCGGTCCACAGATACGCAGTATTTT
CASSQDASRSTDTQYF
>TRBJ2-5|.|TRBV11-2|TRBD1
TGTGCCAGCAGCTCAAACAGGGGAGAGACCCAGTACTTC
CASSSNRGETQYF
>TRBJ1-5|.|TRBV18|.
TGTGCCAGCTCACCACCGGGGGTTACTCAGCCCCAGCATTTT
CASSPPGVTQPQHF
>TRBJ2-3|.|TRBV12-3/TRBV12-4|.
TGTGCCAGCAGTTTAGACTACACAGATACGCAGTATTTT
CASSLDYTDTQYF
>TRBJ1-6|.|TRBV18|.
TGTGCCAGCTCACCTCGTTCAGAGAATTCACCCCTCCACTTT
CASSPRSENSPLHF
>TRBJ2-1|.|TRBV5-4|TRBD2
TGTGCCAGCAGCCCGGGAGGGGGGGAATACAATGAGCAGTTCTTC
CASSPGGGEYNEQFF
>TRBJ2-2|.|TRBV6-4|.
TGTGCCAGCAGTGACTCGAGGGTGGGGGACACCGGGGAGCTGTTTTTT
CASSDSRVGDTGELFF
>TRBJ2-7|.|TRBV19|.
TGTGCCAGTAGTATAGGCCCAGGGAGCCACGAGCAGTACTTC
CASSIGPGSHEQYF
>TRBJ1-5|.|TRBV7-2|TRBD1
TGTGCCAGCAGCTCACAGGGGGGCCAGCCCCAGCATTTT
CASSSQGGQPQHF
>TRBJ2-5|.|TRBV19|.
TGTGCCAGTAGTATCTCTGACCGCGAAGAGACCCAGTACTTC
CASSISDREETQYF
>TRBJ1-1|.|TRBV7-2|.
TGTGCCAGCAGCCATACCACGGTTACGAACACTGAAGCTTTCTTT
CASSHTTVTNTEAFF
>TRBJ1-2|.|TRBV27|TRBD1
TGTGCCACCCGGAGGGGGAACAGGGGTGGCTATGGCTACACCTTC
CATRRGNRGGYGYTF
>TRBJ1-5|.|TRBV2|.
TGTGCCAGCAGTGTGCAATCCCGGGCCCTTAATCAGCCCCAGCATTTT
CASSVQSRALNQPQHF
>TRBJ1-5|.|TRBV19|.
TGTGCCAGTTCCCCGATAGGGTTGAGAAATCAGCCCCAGCATTTT
CASSPIGLRNQPQHF
>TRBJ2-6|few|TRBV15|.
TGTGCCACCAGCAGAGATCGAGGGTCTGGGGCCAACGTCCTGACTTTC
CATSRDRGSGANVLTF
>TRBJ2-7|.|TRBV27|TRBD1
TGTGCCAGCAGTCCCTCGGACAGGGCGACACCCTACGAGCAGTACTTC
CASSPSDRATPYEQYF
>TRBJ2-1|.|TRBV7-2|.
TGTGCCAGCAGCTTTTCGAGCGGCTCCTACAATGAGCAGTTCTTC
CASSFSSGSYNEQFF
>TRBJ2-2|.|TRBV5-1|.
TGCGCCAGCAGCCGTGGGGGTCGAGGGAACACCGGGGAGCTGTTTTTT
CASSRGGRGNTGELFF
>TRBJ2-5|.|TRBV25-1|.
TGTGCCAGCAGTGCTCTTCCGGGACCCCAATCGGAGACCCAGTACTTC
CASSALPGPQSETQYF
>TRBJ1-2|few|TRBV6-5|TRBD1
TGTGCCAGCAGTTACTCGCAGGGACAGGGGAACTATGGCTACACCTTC
CASSYSQGQGNYGYTF
>TRBJ2-7|once|TRBV28|.
TGTGCCAGCACCGACCAGACTAGATCTGTCGAGCAGTACTTC
CASTDQTRSVEQYF
>TRBJ2-1|.|TRBV6-4|.
TGTGCCAGCAGTCGCCGTCCTAGCGCGAGCTCCTACAATGAGCAGTTCTTC
CASSRRPSASSYNEQFF
>TRBJ2-1|.|TRBV30|TRBD2
TGTGCCTGGAGTGTGACTAGCGTCAATGAGCAGTTCTTC
CAWSVTSVNEQFF
>TRBJ1-6|.|TRBV6-2/TRBV6-3|TRBD1
TGTGCCAGCAGTAATACAGGGGGAAATTCACCCCTCCACTTT
CASSNTGGNSPLHF
>TRBJ2-5|.|TRBV10-1|.
TGCGCCAGCAGTGAGGGGGACCGCGCCGGGACCCAGTACTTC
CASSEGDRAGTQYF
>TRBJ2-4|.|TRBV3-1/TRBV3-2|.
TGTGCCAGCAGCCAAGATGTAGCAAACATTCAGTACTTC
CASSQDVANIQYF
>TRBJ1-1|.|TRBV18|.
TGTGCCAGCTCAACGTGGCAGGGGAACACTGAAGCTTTCTTT
CASSTWQGNTEAFF
>TRBJ1-2|.|TRBV28|TRBD1
TGTGCCAGCAGCCGGACAGGAGCTAACTATGGCTACACCTTC
CASSRTGANYGYTF
>TRBJ2-1|.|TRBV28|TRBD2
TGTGCCAGCAAAAGACTAGCGGGGGACAATGAGCAGTTCTTC
CASKRLAGDNEQFF
>TRBJ2-7|.|TRBV10-3|.
TGTGCCATCAGTACCCCGACGCTCGGCTACGAGCAGTACTTC
CAISTPTLGYEQYF
>TRBJ2-3|few|TRBV5-1|.
TGCGCCAGCAGATTGTTACTCGGTAGCGGTACAACAGATACGCAGTATTTT
CASRLLLGSGTTDTQYF
>TRBJ2-5|.|TRBV11-2|.
TGTGCCAGCAGCTGGGGACAAATTCAAGAGACCCAGTACTTC
CASSWGQIQETQYF
>TRBJ1-6|.|TRBV27|.
TGTGCCAGCGGACTACGGGGGCATAATTCACCCCTCCACTTT
CASGLRGHNSPLHF
>TRBJ1-6|.|TRBV5-1|.
TGCGCCAGCAGCTTGGGCCTGACCCCTGGGGTGTTTCCCCTCCACTTT
CASSLGLTPGVFPLHF
>TRBJ1-4|.|TRBV21-1|.
TGTGCCAGCAGCAAATTTGGATTCAAAGCAACTAATGAAAAACTGTTTTTT
CASSKFGFKATNEKLFF
>TRBJ2-1|.|TRBV10-3|TRBD2
TGTGCCATCAGTGACCCCCGGGGGGGTTTCCCAAATGAGCAGTTCTTC
CAISDPRGGFPNEQFF
>TRBJ2-5|.|TRBV11-3|.
TGTGCCAGCAGCTTATCCGGCAAAGAGGGAGAGACCCAGTACTTC
CASSLSGKEGETQYF
>TRBJ1-5|.|TRBV25-1|.
TGTGCCAGCAGTGAATCAGGGGCGGATCAGCCCCAGCATTTT
CASSESGADQPQHF
>TRBJ1-2|.|TRBV2|.
TGTGCCAGCAGTGCAGGGACCTCTAACTATGGCTACACCTTC
CASSAGTSNYGYTF
>TRBJ1-1|.|TRBV6-5|TRBD1
TGTGCCAGCAGTTACGAGGGACAGGGCACTGAAGCTTTCTTT
CASSYEGQGTEAFF
>TRBJ2-1|.|TRBV5-4|TRBD2
TGTGCCAGCAGCACGGGTGGGACTAGCGGGCTCAATGAGCAGTTCTTC
CASSTGGTSGLNEQFF
>TRBJ1-2|once|TRBV28|.
TGTGCCAGCAGTTTATCGATGGTGGACTATGGCTACACCTTC
CASSLSMVDYGYTF
>TRBJ1-6|once|TRBV15|.
TGTGCCACCAGCCCCGGAGGGGGGGATTTTGATTCACCCCTCCACTTT
CATSPGGGDFDSPLHF
>TRBJ2-1|.|TRBV7-3|.
TGTGCCAGCAGCTTGCGCATCACCTCCTACAATGAGCAGTTCTTC
CASSLRITSYNEQFF
>TRBJ1-2|.|TRBV28|.
TGTGCCAGCGGTGGGTGGGGAGACTACACCTTC
CASGGWGDYTF
>TRBJ2-6|.|TRBV5-1|TRBD1
TGCGCCAGCAGCTTTAGGGGACAGGGTAACCCGCTTTCTGGGGCCAACGTCCTGACTTTC
CASSFRGQGNPLSGANVLTF
>TRBJ1-1|.|TRBV25-1|.
TGTGCCAGCAGTGAATATGGGGGGCGAACTGAAGCTTTCTTT
CASSEYGGRTEAFF
>TRBJ2-7|.|TRBV5-6|.
TGTGCCAGCAGCGGTGGTGGGACCAATGACGAGCAGTACTTC
CASSGGGTNDEQYF
>TRBJ1-5|.|TRBV2|.
TGTGCCAGCAGGGGGGCAGGGTGGATGGGATTTGGCAATCAGCCCCAGCATTTT
CASRGAGWMGFGNQPQHF
>TRBJ2-2|once|TRBV30|.
TGTGCCTGGAGTGTACGAGAAACGACTCTCACCGGGGAGCTGTTTTTT
CAWSVRETTLTGELFF
>TRBJ2-2|.|TRBV7-9|.
TGTGCCAGCAGCTTAGCCCAGGGGCCTAACACCGGGGAGCTGTTTTTT
CASSLAQGPNTGELFF
>TRBJ1-3|.|TRBV6-1|.
TGTGCCAGCAGTGACAAGGGGTCCTTTTACGGAAACACCATATATTTT
CASSDKGSFYGNTIYF
>TRBJ2-7|.|TRBV19|.
TGTGCCAGTAGCACAGGGAGGTCCTACGAGCAGTACTTC
CASSTGRSYEQYF
>TRBJ2-6|.|TRBV3-1/TRBV3-2|.
TGTGCCAGCAGCCAAGATCTGCGGGCCAACGTCCTGACTTTC
CASSQDLRANVLTF
>TRBJ1-1|.|TRBV3-1/TRBV3-2|.
TGTGCCAGCAGCCAAGGGGACACTGAAGCTTTCTTT
CASSQGDTEAFF
>TRBJ2-1|.|TRBV12-3/TRBV12-4|.
TGTGCCAGCAACTCCCGTTTCAATGAGCAGTTCTTC
CASNSRFNEQFF
>TRBJ2-5|.|TRBV11-2|TRBD2
TGTGCCAGCAGCTTAGGTTTCCGGCAGGGCTCCCGGGGGGACCAGTACTTC
CASSLGFRQGSRGDQYF
>TRBJ1-3|.|TRBV10-3|.
TGTGCCATCAGACAGGGAACGAAAAAATCTGGAAACACCATATATTTT
CAIRQGTKKSGNTIYF